Below, one TCR beta chain is given with its context. Its antigen is not known. TCRdb re-called the RT-PCR reads with MiXCR, one entry per CDR3 protein. The sample yields hundreds of thousands of distinct CDR3 sequences, 7.6% seen once. This entry comes from a study of response to subunit inactivated influenza vaccine. Study results and caveats: Each seasonal influenza vaccination, the authors suggested, recruits few new T cells.

Germline loops: CDR1 SEHNR, CDR2 FQNEAQ (reference sequence). This CDR3 is 15 amino acids long. The V end was cut by 0 bases, the J end by 4 bases, with 11 bases between. Sample: PBMCs from blood, taken about 23 months after vaccination. The clonotype originates from a man between 50 and 70 years old who received an inactivated influenza vaccine. The genes are TRBV7-9 and TRBJ2-3, with D perhaps TRBD1 (6 bases). The CDR3 spells CASSLAPRGPDTQYF. The CDR3 DNA sequence: TGTGCCAGCAGCTTAGCGCCCAGGGGCCCAGATACGCAGTATTTT.